This passage covers 12 T cell receptor beta chains from one sample sequenced in a study of blood T cell repertoires in COVID-19. Profiling relied on immunoSEQ multiplex PCR, and the TCRdb table lists in-frame clones only, not all of them. The data hold approximately 70,000 clones, with approximately 85% observed a single time. The source material was peripheral blood. These receptor sequences come from a woman of 80 years or more with active or convalescent COVID-19.

In DNA form, the CDR3 reads TGTGCCAGCTCAACGGACAGACGCCCTAACTATGGCTACACCTTC. This sequence encodes CASSTDRRPNYGYTF. The chain couples TRBV18 to TRBJ1-2, with D possibly matching TRBD1 (6 bases). Germline CDR1 KGHSH, CDR2 LQKENI. Trimming removed 5 bases from V and 0 bases from J, with 13 bases in between. The CDR3 is made up of 15 amino acids.

The CDR3 sequence: CSDRTERYTF. The CDR3 DNA is TGCAGCGATCGGACAGAGCGCTACACCTTC. V and J are TRBV29-1 and TRBJ1-2; maybe TRBD1 (6 bases). The CDR3 length is 10 residues. Trimming stripped 7 bases from V and 9 bases from J, with 12 bases between. Germline V lookup: CDR1 SQVTM, CDR2 ANQGSEA.

The chain employs TRBV27 and TRBJ1-1; D uncertain. V lost 6 bases, J lost 2 bases, and 13 bases lay in between. CDR1 and CDR2 (germline): MNHEY, SMNVEV (reference sequence). The CDR3 sequence is 14 residues long. Here the CDR3 reads CASSRTRVNTEAFF. The CDR3 coding sequence is TGTGCCAGCAGCCGAACGAGGGTCAACACTGAAGCTTTCTTT.

The chain carries TRBV9 and TRBJ1-4; TRBD1 is a possible D gene (5 bases). CDR1 SGDLS and CDR2 YYNGEE come from the germline V gene. V shed 0 bases and J shed 3 bases, with 9 bases lying between them. The CDR3 is made up of 15 amino acids. CDR3 residues: CASSVVGASNEKLFF. The CDR3 DNA reads as TGTGCCAGCAGCGTAGTAGGGGCCTCTAATGAAAAACTGTTTTTT.

The rearrangement uses TRBV7-2 and TRBJ1-1; D ambiguous. Deletions cut 2 bases from V and 0 bases from J, with 16 bases between. From germline, CDR1 is SGHTA and CDR2 FQGNSA. The CDR3 contains 17 residues. The CDR3 bases are TGTGCCAGCAGCTTATCACAGAACATAAGACTGAACACTGAAGCTTTCTTT. Protein product: CASSLSQNIRLNTEAFF.

The V gene is TRBV6-5, the J gene TRBJ2-5; maybe TRBD1 (6 bases). V was trimmed by 5 bases and J by 3 bases, leaving 16 bases between them. The CDR3 is 15 amino acids. Looked up from germline, CDR1 is MNHEY and CDR2 is SVGAGI. CDR3 loop: CASSPIGTSKETQYF. CDR3 nucleotides: TGTGCCAGCAGTCCAATAGGGACATCGAAAGAGACCCAGTACTTC.

The rearrangement links TRBV5-1 to TRBJ2-5; TRBD2 matches 12 bases. The CDR3 is made up of 17 amino acids. From germline, CDR1 is SGHRS and CDR2 YFSETQ. V was pared by 2 bases and J by 5 bases, with 10 bases of the junction left unmatched. CDR3 nucleotides: TGCGCCAGCAGCTTACTAGCGGGGGGCACCCAGGGGGAGACCCAGTACTTC. Encoded protein: CASSLLAGGTQGETQYF.

V gene TRBV28 combines with J gene TRBJ1-5, with 9 bases aligning to TRBD1. The germline V gene has CDR1 MDHEN and CDR2 SYDVKM. The V and J ends lost 7 bases and 4 bases, in that order; junction bases with no gene match: 5. This CDR3 has 14 amino acids. CDR3 nucleotide sequence: TGTGCCAGCAAGAGACAGGGGGTTAATCAGCCCCAGCATTTT. This encodes CASKRQGVNQPQHF.

This clone was seen a few times. V gene TRBV2 combines with J gene TRBJ1-2, with 7 bases that match TRBD1. Trimming at V came to 5 bases and at J to 7 bases, leaving 10 bases not matched to a gene. This CDR3 spans 14 amino acids. CDR1 and CDR2 (germline): SNHLY, FYNNEI. CDR3 protein: CASSNDRDSGGYTF. The CDR3 coding sequence is TGTGCCAGCAGTAACGACAGGGATAGTGGTGGCTACACCTTC.

The V and J genes are TRBV27 and TRBJ1-5; D call uncertain. Germline CDR1 MNHEY, CDR2 SMNVEV (reference sequence). The CDR3 totals 14 residues. Deletions cut 5 bases from V and 6 bases from J, with 14 bases between. For the CDR3, the DNA is TGTGCCAGCAGTCCGTCGGTATATTTTCAGCCCCAGCATTTT. Protein: CASSPSVYFQPQHF.

The V call is TRBV7-3, the J call TRBJ2-2; TRBD2 matches 12 bases. The J segment lost 4 bases and the V segment lost 2 bases, leaving 8 bases of the junction unmatched. Germline V CDR1 and CDR2: SGHTA, FQGTGA. The CDR3 loop spans 18 amino acids. In DNA, the CDR3 is TGTGCCAGCAGCTTATTGGCTAGCGGGGGGGCTGGCACCGGGGAGCTGTTTTTT. This translates into CASSLLASGGAGTGELFF.

This clone was seen a single time. The V gene is TRBV6-6, the J gene TRBJ2-7, with TRBD1 identical over 8 bases. Germline CDR1 reads MNHNY; CDR2 reads SVGAGI (reference sequence). The CDR3 loop spans 15 amino acids. Trimming cost V 2 bases and J 1 base; bases outside gene matches: 4. Written as DNA, the CDR3 is TGTGCCAGCAGTTACCGGACAGGGAGATCCTACGAGCAGTACTTC. It encodes CASSYRTGRSYEQYF.